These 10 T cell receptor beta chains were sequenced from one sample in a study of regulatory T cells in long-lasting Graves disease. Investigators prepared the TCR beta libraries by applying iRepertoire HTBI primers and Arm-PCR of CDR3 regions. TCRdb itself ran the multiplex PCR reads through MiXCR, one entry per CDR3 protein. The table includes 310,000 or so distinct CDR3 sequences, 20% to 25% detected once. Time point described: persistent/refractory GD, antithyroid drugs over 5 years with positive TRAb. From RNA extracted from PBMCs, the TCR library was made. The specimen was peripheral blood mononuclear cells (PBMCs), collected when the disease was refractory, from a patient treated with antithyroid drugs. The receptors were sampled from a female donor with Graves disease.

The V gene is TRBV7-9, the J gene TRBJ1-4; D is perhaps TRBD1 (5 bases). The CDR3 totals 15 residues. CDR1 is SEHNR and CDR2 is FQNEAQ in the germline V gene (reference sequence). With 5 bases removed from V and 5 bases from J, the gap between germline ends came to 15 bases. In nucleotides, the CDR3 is TGTGCCAGCAGCCTATCGACAGAAGGAAATGAAAAACTGTTTTTT. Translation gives CASSLSTEGNEKLFF.

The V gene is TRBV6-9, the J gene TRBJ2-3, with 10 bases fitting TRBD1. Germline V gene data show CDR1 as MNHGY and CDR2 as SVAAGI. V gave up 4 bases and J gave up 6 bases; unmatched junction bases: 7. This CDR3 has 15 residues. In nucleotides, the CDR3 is TGTGCCAGCAGTTTACGGGACAGGGGATCGGATACGCAGTATTTT. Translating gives CASSLRDRGSDTQYF.

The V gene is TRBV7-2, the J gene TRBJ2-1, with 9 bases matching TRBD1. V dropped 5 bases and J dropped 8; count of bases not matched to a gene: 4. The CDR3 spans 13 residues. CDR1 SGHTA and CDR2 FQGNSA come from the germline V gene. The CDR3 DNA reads TGTGCCAGCAGCCAACGGACAGGGGATGAGCAGTTCTTC. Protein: CASSQRTGDEQFF.

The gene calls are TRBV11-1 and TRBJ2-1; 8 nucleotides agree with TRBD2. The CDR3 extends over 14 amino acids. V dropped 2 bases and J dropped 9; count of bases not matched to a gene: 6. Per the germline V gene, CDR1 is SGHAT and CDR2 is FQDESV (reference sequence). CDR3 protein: CASSLTAGVGEQFF. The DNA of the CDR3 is TGTGCCAGCAGCTTAACAGCGGGAGTGGGTGAGCAGTTCTTC.

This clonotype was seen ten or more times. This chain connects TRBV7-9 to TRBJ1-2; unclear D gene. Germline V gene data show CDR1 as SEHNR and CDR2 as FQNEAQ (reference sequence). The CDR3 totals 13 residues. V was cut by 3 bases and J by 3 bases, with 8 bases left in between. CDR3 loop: CASSFQRDYGYTF. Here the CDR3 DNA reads TGTGCCAGCAGCTTCCAACGGGACTATGGCTACACCTTC.

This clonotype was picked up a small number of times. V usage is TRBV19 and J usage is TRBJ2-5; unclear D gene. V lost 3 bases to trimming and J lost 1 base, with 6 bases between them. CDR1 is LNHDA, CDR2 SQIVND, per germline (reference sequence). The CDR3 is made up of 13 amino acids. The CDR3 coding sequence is TGTGCCAGTAGTATGCGGCTCCAAGAGACCCAGTACTTC. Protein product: CASSMRLQETQYF.

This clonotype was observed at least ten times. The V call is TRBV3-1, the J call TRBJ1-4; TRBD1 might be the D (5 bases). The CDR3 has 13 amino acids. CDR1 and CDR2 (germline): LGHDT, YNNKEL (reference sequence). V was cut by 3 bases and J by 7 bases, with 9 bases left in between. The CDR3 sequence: CASSQGGAEKLFF. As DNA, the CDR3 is TGTGCCAGCAGCCAGGGCGGGGCTGAAAAACTGTTTTTT.

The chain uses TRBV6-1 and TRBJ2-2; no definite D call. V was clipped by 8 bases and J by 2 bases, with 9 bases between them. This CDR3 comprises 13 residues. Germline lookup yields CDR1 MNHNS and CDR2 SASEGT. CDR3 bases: TGTGCCAGCGGTCTTGATAACACCGGGGAGCTGTTTTTT. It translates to CASGLDNTGELFF.

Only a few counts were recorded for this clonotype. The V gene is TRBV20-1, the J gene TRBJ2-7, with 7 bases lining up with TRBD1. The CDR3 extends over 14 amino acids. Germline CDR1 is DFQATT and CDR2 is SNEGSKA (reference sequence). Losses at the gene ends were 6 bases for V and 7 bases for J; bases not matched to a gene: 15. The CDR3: CSAPGDRDVGEQYF. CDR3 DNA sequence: TGCAGTGCGCCAGGAGACAGGGACGTCGGGGAGCAGTACTTC.

The CDR3 DNA follows: TGTGCCAGCAGCTTAGTGGTAGGTCGCGAGGAAGAGACCCAGTACTTC. Its protein is CASSLVVGREEETQYF. The chain joins TRBV7-2 to TRBJ2-5; no clear D gene. Germline values: CDR1 SGHTA, CDR2 FQGNSA. V was shortened by 1 base and J by 3 bases, with 15 bases between the two germline ends. This CDR3 spans 16 amino acids.